The table lists the clone carrying this T cell receptor (beta chain) with a few counts. What it recognizes is unknown. The data were taken from a study of T cells after yellow fever vaccination. For the study at large: Libraries from low-cell-number fractions were prepared with the SMART-Seq v4 Ultra Low Input RNA kit.

TCRdb ran MiXCR on the 5' RACE reads and lists one entry per CDR3 protein. This sample yields 500,000 to 650,000 distinct CDR3 sequences, of which 17% are seen a single time; roughly 17% belongs to the top ten. Findings of the study overall: Post-booster repertoires contained most primary-vaccination clones again (96% CD4, roughly 91% CD8). The study found a weaker secondary response that peaked faster, day 5 versus 15.

CDR1 is SGHTA, CDR2 FQGNSA, per germline. CDR3 length: 17 amino acids. V lost 3 bases to trimming and J lost 5 bases; unmatched junction nucleotides: 12. This sequence originates from a man younger than 35 who received the YFV17D yellow fever vaccine. Sequences were derived from PBMCs, sampled 5 days after the first yellow fever vaccination. The rearrangement joins TRBV7-2 to TRBJ2-3; 9 bases align to TRBD1. The DNA for the CDR3 is TGTGCCAGCAGCTTCAATTGGGGGACAGGGTATATAGATACGCAGTATTTT. Encoded protein: CASSFNWGTGYIDTQYF.